These 18 T cell receptor beta chains were sequenced from one sample in a study of T cell repertoires in cytomegalovirus infection (dated by TCRdb to about 2019). TCRdb names Illumina HiSeq 1500 as the instrument used. The raw public reads went through TCRdb reprocessing: fastp at Q25, MiXCR clone calling, in-frame beta chains kept. Every distinct CDR3 protein forms one entry, paired with its most common genes and DNA. In all, the sample holds under 450,000 distinct CDR3 sequences, and just under 35% of those were seen once. The ten largest clones capture approximately 12% of the sample. Per the publication, the treatment or condition label means: in vitro stimulation with specific CMV peptide epitopes to enrich CMV-specific T cells. These receptors' antigens are unknown. Here the sequenced sample was cultured PBMCs, taken from culture after CMV antigen stimulation. Receptors originate from a human donor in good health (CMV status not recorded). Some clones in this sample may be carry-over from other donors' samples.

V gene TRBV19 combines with J gene TRBJ2-5; 8 positions agree with TRBD2. The CDR3 contains 14 residues. V trimming: 4 bases; J trimming: 5 bases; junction bases outside the gene matches: 6. The germline V gene has CDR1 LNHDA and CDR2 SQIVND (reference sequence). This CDR3 reads CASSTQTSAETQYF. CDR3 nucleotides: TGTGCCAGTAGTACCCAGACTAGCGCGGAGACCCAGTACTTC.

The J gene is TRBJ2-1, the V gene TRBV20-1; 10 nucleotides match TRBD2. V shed 4 bases and J 4 bases; nucleotides not matched to a gene: 4. Germline loops: CDR1 DFQATT, CDR2 SNEGSKA (reference sequence). CDR3 size: 14 residues. In nucleotides, the CDR3 is TGCAGTGCTAAACTAGCGGGGCCTTACAATGAGCAGTTCTTC. Its protein is CSAKLAGPYNEQFF.

The chain couples TRBV7-2 to TRBJ2-1; 7 nucleotides agree with TRBD1. Germline V CDR1 and CDR2: SGHTA, FQGNSA. The CDR3 is 16 residues long. V was clipped by 7 bases and J by 9 bases; unmatched bases: 18. The CDR3 is CASKDRRLGGTGEQFF. The CDR3 DNA reads as TGTGCCAGCAAGGACAGGCGGCTAGGGGGTACGGGTGAGCAGTTCTTC. Variable domain in full (rest from reference TRBV7-2 and TRBJ2-1): GAGVSQSPSNKVTEKGKDVELRCDPISGHTALYWYRQSLGQGLEFLIYFQGNSAPDKSGLPSDRFSAERTGGSVSTLTIQRTQQEDSAVYLCASKDRRLGGTGEQFFGPGTRLTVL.

This chain links TRBV4-1 with TRBJ2-2; no definite D call. The CDR3 sequence is 13 residues long. Germline CDR1 and CDR2: MGHRA and YSYEKL. V lost 2 bases, J lost 6 bases, and 7 bases lay in between. Written as DNA, the CDR3 is TGCGCCAGCAGCCAAATTCAGTCCGGGGAGCTGTTTTTT. Its translation is CASSQIQSGELFF.

Here the CDR3 reads CSARDRDNYGYTF. The CDR3 bases are TGCAGTGCTAGAGACCGGGACAACTATGGCTACACCTTC. The rearrangement joins TRBV20-1 to TRBJ1-2, with D possibly TRBD1 on 5 matching bases. The CDR3 has 13 residues. Germline CDR1 is DFQATT and CDR2 is SNEGSKA (reference sequence). Trimming removed 0 bases from V and 2 bases from J, with 7 bases in between.

This clonotype was seen many times. The chain is built from TRBV7-9 and TRBJ2-5, with D unresolved. The CDR3 length is 14 residues. The ends were cut back, 3 bases at V and 2 bases at J, with 10 bases in the middle. Germline CDR1 is SEHNR and CDR2 is FQNEAQ (reference sequence). The CDR3 DNA sequence: TGTGCCAGCAGCTTGATATCAGGACAAGAGACCCAGTACTTC. It translates to CASSLISGQETQYF.

The gene calls are TRBV20-1 and TRBJ2-1; D might be TRBD2 (6 bases). The V end lost 4 bases, the J end lost 4 bases, and 14 bases lay between the germline ends. The germline gives CDR1 DFQATT, CDR2 SNEGSKA (reference sequence). This CDR3 has 14 residues. CDR3 coding DNA: TGCAGTGCTATGGAGCTAGCGAGATACAATGAGCAGTTCTTC. This translates into CSAMELARYNEQFF.

The CDR3 sequence is CASSYSTFNYGYTF. The CDR3 coding sequence is TGTGCCAGCAGTTACTCGACATTTAACTATGGCTACACCTTC. The V and J genes are TRBV6-6 and TRBJ1-2; the D is unclear. The CDR3 covers 14 residues. In germline, CDR1 is MNHNY, CDR2 SVGAGI (reference sequence). Trimming took 0 bases from V and 1 from J, leaving 6 bases between them.

The table lists this clonotype with a few counts. The J gene is TRBJ2-1, the V gene TRBV7-6; 7 bases fit TRBD2. The trim removed 0 bases at V and 0 bases at J, leaving 5 bases unmatched. Germline assignment: CDR1 SGHVS and CDR2 FNYEAQ. This CDR3 is built from 17 residues. The CDR3 loop reads CASSLAWTRSSYNEQFF. CDR3 DNA: TGTGCCAGCAGCTTAGCCTGGACTAGGAGCTCCTACAATGAGCAGTTCTTC.

The rearrangement uses TRBV7-6 and TRBJ2-3; D call uncertain. Germline V gene data show CDR1 as SGHVS and CDR2 as FNYEAQ. The CDR3 is made up of 11 amino acids. Trimming took off 6 bases at V and 11 bases at J, with 12 bases between the two ends. The CDR3 spells CASRGDFGQYF. The DNA for the CDR3 is TGTGCCAGCAGAGGAGACTTTGGGCAGTATTTT.

The rearrangement joins TRBV29-1 to TRBJ2-3, with D unclear. Germline values: CDR1 SQVTM, CDR2 ANQGSEA. This CDR3 contains 13 residues. V gave up 3 bases and J gave up 2 bases, with 9 bases separating them. This chain's CDR3 is CSVDLVYTDTQYF. The CDR3 region has the DNA TGCAGCGTTGATTTGGTCTACACAGATACGCAGTATTTT.

The chain is built from TRBV2 and TRBJ2-6, with a possible D match to TRBD1 (5 bases). The length of the CDR3 is 17 residues. Germline CDR1 reads SNHLY; CDR2 reads FYNNEI. V lost 4 bases and J 0 bases, leaving 13 bases between the germline ends. Here the CDR3 reads CASSAAGLLSGANVLTF. CDR3 sequence (DNA): TGTGCCAGCAGTGCCGCAGGGCTCCTCTCTGGGGCCAACGTCCTGACTTTC.

This clonotype was seen ten or more times. CDR3 sequence reads: CASSSSPGLAGGQPSTDTQYF. The DNA for the CDR3 is TGTGCCAGCAGTTCTAGCCCGGGACTAGCGGGAGGCCAACCTAGCACAGATACGCAGTATTTT. V usage is TRBV12-3 or TRBV12-4 and J usage is TRBJ2-3; 15 bases match TRBD2. This CDR3 region has 21 residues. V shed 4 bases and J 0 bases; nucleotides not matched to a gene: 14.

The rearrangement links TRBV20-1 to TRBJ2-7, with TRBD1 identical over 11 bases. The CDR3 has 14 amino acids. V was pared by 4 bases and J by 5 bases, with 7 bases of the junction left unmatched. Germline CDR1 DFQATT, CDR2 SNEGSKA (reference sequence). The CDR3 region is CSAKTGTGGHEQYV. The CDR3 DNA follows: TGCAGTGCTAAAACCGGGACAGGGGGTCACGAGCAGTACGTC.

This clonotype came up a few times. The genes are TRBV12-3 or TRBV12-4 and TRBJ1-5; possible D gene TRBD1, 6 bases. Trimming removed 6 bases from V and 0 bases from J, with 12 bases in between. This CDR3 contains 15 residues. CDR3 coding DNA: TGTGCCAGCAGAAGGGGGGATTATAGCAATCAGCCCCAGCATTTT. It yields the protein CASRRGDYSNQPQHF.

Here the CDR3 reads CSVEDRLAGAYTDTQYF. In DNA form, the CDR3 reads TGCAGCGTTGAAGATCGACTAGCGGGGGCCTACACAGATACGCAGTATTTT. The V call is TRBV29-1, the J call TRBJ2-3; 12 bases agree with TRBD2. The V gene end was trimmed by 0 bases and the J gene end by 2 bases; junction bases not matched to a gene: 6. This CDR3 region has 17 residues. Germline assignment: CDR1 SQVTM and CDR2 ANQGSEA.

CDR3 in DNA: TGTGCCAGCACCCAGGGGGGCTACAATGAGCAGTTCTTC. Residues: CASTQGGYNEQFF. This sequence joins TRBV28 and TRBJ2-1; tentatively, D is TRBD1 (7 bases). V lost 7 bases, J lost 3 bases, and 10 bases lay in between. The CDR3 totals 13 residues. Per germline, CDR1 MDHEN and CDR2 SYDVKM. The full variable domain, rest sourced from reference TRBV28 and TRBJ2-1, is DVKVTQSSRYLVKRTGEKVFLECVQDMDHENMFWYRQDPGLGLRLIYFSYDVKMKEKGDIPEGYSVSREKKERFSLILESASTNQTSMYLCASTQGGYNEQFFGPGTRLTVL.

This clonotype was seen a few times. V gene TRBV7-8 combines with J gene TRBJ2-7; perhaps D is TRBD1 or TRBD2 (5 bases each). V was clipped by 5 bases and J by 12 bases, with 23 bases between them. Germline-derived CDR1 and CDR2 are SGHVS and FQNEAQ. The length of the CDR3 is 14 residues. The CDR3 region has the DNA TGTGCCAGCAGCACGACCCGGGACCCTATTTTACCGTACTTC. Its translation: CASSTTRDPILPYF.